This entry concerns a single T cell receptor (beta chain). Antigen unknown. This entry comes from a study of coeliac disease. Generated by immunoSEQ multiplex PCR, the TCRdb table keeps only in-frame clones and is missing some. This table has 2,500 to 3,000 clones, 45% to 65% appearing once. Study-level results: Control samples showed higher TRB and TRG clonality than intraepithelial and lamina propria samples in active celiac disease.

The V gene lost 2 bases and the J gene lost 7 bases, with 17 bases spanning the gap. This CDR3 contains 15 residues. The germline CDR1 and CDR2 sequences are MNHNS and SASEGT. The sequence was collected from a man aged 45 to 65 with active celiac disease. The specimen sequenced was intraepithelial lymphocytes from the gut. The rearrangement links TRBV6-1 to TRBJ1-2; weak D call: TRBD1 (6 bases). CDR3 residues: CASSERVGGRGGYTF. CDR3 bases: TGTGCCAGCAGTGAACGAGTTGGGGGCAGAGGTGGCTACACCTTC.